The present T cell receptor (beta chain) was sequenced within a study of blood T cells in healthy people across ages. Trimming removed 2 bases at V and 5 bases at J, with 12 bases between. The CDR3 has 14 residues. Germline values: CDR1 KGHSH, CDR2 LQKENI. This clonotype showed up just a few times. A sample-barcoded 5' primer and a J-beta primer mix were used in a second PCR of roughly 6 to 11 cycles. TCRdb independently ran MiXCR on the 5' RACE reads; one entry per CDR3 protein. Of about 730,000 distinct CDR3 sequences listed, about 40% are singletons. The receptor comes from a woman aged 55-69 years in good health. Sequencing was performed on blood. The genes are TRBV18 and TRBJ2-5; D call uncertain. CDR3 nucleotide sequence: TGTGCCAGCTCACCATGGGCCGACGGCGAGACCCAGTACTTC. This encodes CASSPWADGETQYF.